The sequence of this T cell receptor (beta chain) was determined in a study of patients and donors after allogeneic stem cell transplantation. Germline CDR1 and CDR2: KGHSH and LQKENI. Trimming removed 3 bases at V and 3 bases at J, with 8 bases between. The CDR3 length is 13 residues. TCRdb re-derived calls from the RT-PCR reads in MiXCR, one entry per CDR3 protein. Among fewer than 60,000 distinct CDR3 sequences, 13% were seen once, and the ten largest hold around 30%. This sequence was found in a human donor who was either an allogeneic HSCT recipient or a stem cell or donor lymphocyte infusion donor (not recorded which). It is not recorded whose cells these are; they may come from a transplant donor. The V call is TRBV18, the J call TRBJ1-2; D is possibly TRBD1 (6 bases). The sample comprised blood, either unsorted or a sorted T cell fraction (not recorded which). The CDR3 region has the DNA TGTGCCAGCTCACCGGACAGCTACTATGGCTACACCTTC. It encodes CASSPDSYYGYTF. The variable domain in full, with the rest retrieved from reference TRBV18 and TRBJ1-2, is NAGVMQNPRHLVRRRGQEARLRCSPMKGHSHVYWYRQLPEEGLKFMVYLQKENIIDESGMPKERFSAEFPKEGPSILRIQQVVRGDSAAYFCASSPDSYYGYTFGSGTRLTVV.